This TCR beta chain appears in the sequencing data of a study of blood T cell repertoires in COVID-19. Trimming shortened V by 5 bases and J by 6 bases, and 14 bases separated the two germline ends. Germline-derived CDR1 and CDR2 are SGHAT and FQNNGV. CDR3 length: 14 residues. Repertoires were generated with immunoSEQ multiplex PCR, while TCRdb's copy carries only in-frame clones and drops some. The data show approximately 180,000 clones, around 85% seen once. The J gene is TRBJ2-4, the V gene TRBV11-2; TRBD1 might be the D (5 bases). Source material: peripheral blood. This receptor was taken from a woman older than 75 with acute or convalescent COVID-19. In DNA, the CDR3 is TGTGCCAGCAGCCTTGCAGGGATAACAAACATTCAGTACTTC. Translated: CASSLAGITNIQYF.